The TCR beta chain described here comes from a study of T cell responses to AZD1222 COVID-19 vaccine (dated by TCRdb to about 2021). The study in broad terms: AZD1222 recipients whose second dose came at about 4 weeks and those whose second dose came at about 12 weeks were combined into one group, since spike-specific TCR depth and breadth did not differ between the two schedules. TCR sequencing covered fewer than 250 trial participants: 200 to 220 given two doses of AZD1222 and some 25 given two doses of MenACWY control vaccine. Trial participants were enrolled into age subgroups of 18-55, 56-69 and 70-plus years, which contained 148, 28 and 57 TCR-sequenced participants, respectively.

Comments on this clone: The antigen this receptor binds is unknown. The input lacks base qualities; no much larger clone sits a single base away.

V is reduced by 7 bases and J by 12 bases, leaving a spacing of 16 bases between them. CDR1 and CDR2, per the germline V gene, are SGHRS and YFSETQ. The CDR3 covers 11 residues, taking in both the cysteine and the phenylalanine. CDR3 DNA only is kept here, 33 bases in frame from base 1. General conclusions and limits of the study: In the small 56-69-year group, the increase in depth fell short of significance, most likely because of low power. After two AZD1222 doses, both the breadth and the depth of spike-specific TCRs were significantly higher than at day 0 and than in MenACWY recipients. Most participants were white British and females outnumbered males, and the authors suggested that clonal diversity may have been underestimated. Conclusions about previously exposed vaccinees are limited because only six or seven AZD1222 recipients were SARS-CoV-2 seropositive at baseline. No day 14 peak-response samples were available, so repertoires were characterized only after the peak T cell response. Epitopes outside the regions mutated in the B.1.351 and B.1.1.7 variants were reportedly recognized by nearly half of the unique spike-specific TCRs. The vaccine-associated CD4 TCRs covered the entire spike protein, and the dominant responses fell in regions 160-218 and 743-854.

The CDR3 regions of human TCRbeta chains were analyzed by immunosequencing. Per the original workflow: Repertoire TCRs were matched against a reference library of SARS-CoV-2-specific TCRs generated with the MIRA antigen-specificity platform. Breadth meant the fraction of unique TCRs that were SARS-CoV-2-associated, whereas depth meant the fraction of total T cells that were SARS-CoV-2-associated. Using the MIRA data, every spike-specific TCR was mapped to the spike region that the TCR reacted to and assigned to either a CD4 or a CD8 class. Log10-transformed breadth and depth values were compared by one-way ANOVA with Sidak's multiple comparisons tests. In its TCRdb copy, this immuneACCESS table keeps in-frame sequences only and misses some clones. Where compared with another copy, unresolved V genes explain less than half of these, and the others have no known cause. V and J calls and clone size are given by that table; D and trimming were obtained from the DNA. A total of roughly 160,000 clones appear in this sample, roughly nine tenths of them only once. The ten largest clonotypes hold around 1.5% of the sample.

In the paper's terms, the time point label means: baseline before first vaccination. Samples from vaccinated people were obtained from the UK trials COV001 and COV002, which included a single-blind randomized controlled phase 2/3 trial of AZD1222 (ChAdOx1 nCoV-19) in healthy adults. Trial participant PBMC samples were collected at day 0 and day 28 after the second dose for TCRbeta chain sequencing. The material sequenced was peripheral blood, taken on day 0 of AZD1222 vaccination. The V and J genes are TRBV5-1 and TRBJ1-2; the D region possibly corresponds to TRBD1 (5 bases align). The TCR sequence derives from an adult in good health. In nucleotides, the sequence is TGCGCCAGCGGGACCCAAGGGCCTAACACCTTC. The translation is CASGTQGPNTF.